A selection of T cell receptor beta chains follows, all from one sample in a study of blood T cell repertoires in COVID-19. Profiled with immunoSEQ multiplex PCR; TCRdb holds only in-frame clones, not every one. The sample shows about 170,000 clones, 82% of them seen only once. The specimen sequenced was peripheral blood. The receptors stem from a woman in her 70s with acute or convalescent COVID-19. Both conserved end residues are part of each CDR3. The D gene is left open where the match is weak. Clone size is shown for a subset of rows, as once, few, many or a class of expanded clone.

v_call	d_call	clone_size	j_call	cdr3_nt	cdr3_aa
TRBV2	TRBD1	-	TRBJ2-1	TGTGCCAGCAGACCCGGGACAGGGCGTTACAATGAGCAGTTCTTC	CASRPGTGRYNEQFF
TRBV2	-	-	TRBJ1-2	TGTGCCAGCAGGGGGGCCAGGGCGGATGGCTACACCTTC	CASRGARADGYTF
TRBV3-1/TRBV3-2	-	-	TRBJ1-1	TGTGCCAGCAGTCAAGCCTTACAGGGTGGAAGTGAAGCTTTCTTT	CASSQALQGGSEAFF
TRBV19	TRBD1	once	TRBJ1-2	TGTGCCAGTAGTATGGGACAGGGGGTCGGCTATGGCTACACCTTC	CASSMGQGVGYGYTF
TRBV2	TRBD2	-	TRBJ2-2	TGTGCCAGCAGTGGGCGAAGCGGGGTTGAGATCGGGGAGCTGTTTTTT	CASSGRSGVEIGELFF
TRBV4-3	TRBD2	once	TRBJ2-3	TGCGCCAGCAGCCAAGTAATAGCGGGGGGCCCTAGCACAGATACGCAGTATTTT	CASSQVIAGGPSTDTQYF
TRBV5-4	-	few	TRBJ2-5	TGTGCCAGCAGCTTCGACAGACAAGAGACCCAGTACTTC	CASSFDRQETQYF
TRBV5-5	-	few	TRBJ1-1	TGTGCCAGCAGCTTGCAGGGGCTGATCACTGAAGCTTTCTTT	CASSLQGLITEAFF
TRBV6-5	-	-	TRBJ1-6	TGTGCCAGCAACTTACCTGGAGGGGATAATTCACCCCTCCACTTT	CASNLPGGDNSPLHF
TRBV4-1	-	-	TRBJ1-2	TGCGCCAGCAGCCAAGGGACGGACATCTATGGCTACACCTTC	CASSQGTDIYGYTF
TRBV5-1	-	-	TRBJ1-1	TGCGCCAGCAGCTATGGGGGGGATGTTCCTGAAGCTTTCTTT	CASSYGGDVPEAFF
TRBV19	TRBD1	few	TRBJ1-2	TGTGCCAGTAGTACGCTGGGACAGGAGGTCTATTGGGGGGGCTACACCTTC	CASSTLGQEVYWGGYTF
TRBV5-1	TRBD1	-	TRBJ1-1	TGCGCCAGCAGCATCCGGGACAGGGGGAACACTGAAGCTTTCTTT	CASSIRDRGNTEAFF
TRBV11-3	-	once	TRBJ2-7	TGTGCCAGCAGCTTAGGAACAGTTGGCGAGCAGTACTTC	CASSLGTVGEQYF
TRBV30	-	-	TRBJ2-1	TGTGCCTGGAGGCGGGCTAATTCACCCAATGAGCAGTTCTTC	CAWRRANSPNEQFF
TRBV7-2	-	-	TRBJ2-7	TGTGCCAGCAGCCCGCGGAGGAGCCCTGAAGATTACGAGCAGTACTTC	CASSPRRSPEDYEQYF
TRBV5-1	TRBD2	-	TRBJ2-7	TGCGCCAGCAGCTTAGCTACTAGCGGCCCCTACGAGCAGTACTTC	CASSLATSGPYEQYF
TRBV7-2	TRBD1	-	TRBJ1-4	TGTGCCAGCAGCTTAGGGGGGCCAGGGGGACAGGGTGATGAAAAACTGTTTTTT	CASSLGGPGGQGDEKLFF
TRBV7-6	TRBD1	-	TRBJ1-1	TGTGCCAGCAGCTTAGCGGGGGGACAGGGGGCGCGAACTGAAGCTTTCTTT	CASSLAGGQGARTEAFF
TRBV6-5	TRBD2	few	TRBJ2-1	TGTGCCAGCAGACCCGCCCGGGGGGGCCCAAATGAGCAGTTCTTC	CASRPARGGPNEQFF
TRBV11-3	TRBD2	-	TRBJ2-1	TGTGCCAGCAGGAGCGGGGGGGGGATCGGTGAGCAGTTCTTC	CASRSGGGIGEQFF
TRBV5-1	-	-	TRBJ1-1	TGCGCCAGTTCAGGGTTGGCTAGCACTGAAGCTTTCTTT	CASSGLASTEAFF
TRBV3-1/TRBV3-2	-	-	TRBJ2-1	TGTGCCAGCAGCCTCCAAGCTGGGGGGAGCTCCTACAATGAGCAGTTCTTC	CASSLQAGGSSYNEQFF
TRBV5-1	-	few	TRBJ2-7	TGCGCCAGCAGCTTGGCTTATCAGGGGAGAGACGAGCAGTACTTC	CASSLAYQGRDEQYF
TRBV5-1	TRBD1	few	TRBJ1-1	TGCGCCAGCACCCCCGACAGGGGCGGTGAAGCTTTCTTT	CASTPDRGGEAFF
TRBV5-4	TRBD1	-	TRBJ2-7	TGTGCCAGCAGCCCCCGACCGGGACAGACAAACTACGAGCAGTACTTC	CASSPRPGQTNYEQYF
TRBV10-3	-	-	TRBJ2-5	TGTGCCATCAGTAGAGAAGGCGGGTCCCAAGAGACCCAGTACTTC	CAISREGGSQETQYF
TRBV11-2	-	-	TRBJ1-1	TGTGCCAGCAGCTCAGTGCAGGCCAACACTGAAGCTTTCTTT	CASSSVQANTEAFF